This TCR beta chain was documented in a study of blood T cell repertoires in COVID-19. In the study overall: The cDNA or gDNA used as material had been derived from T cells, B-cell-depleted T cells, or PBMCs.

This clone appeared a single time. The germline V and J ends were trimmed by 5 bases and 7 bases, with 20 bases remaining between them. CDR1 and CDR2 from the germline V gene are PRHDT and FYEKMQ (reference sequence). The CDR3 loop spans 15 amino acids. Data came from immunoSEQ multiplex PCR; TCRdb stores just in-frame clones and leaves some out. The data show 200,000 to 250,000 clones, 75% to 85% seen once. The chain joins TRBV13 to TRBJ1-2, with unresolved D. The sample was peripheral blood. The receptor's source is a woman aged 45-65 years with acute or convalescent COVID-19. The CDR3 is CASSLSIDRSTGYTF. DNA of the CDR3: TGTGCCAGCAGCCTATCCATCGATCGATCTACTGGCTACACCTTC.